These 11 T cell receptor beta chains originate from one sample sequenced in a study of blood T cells in healthy people across ages. It was with a sample-barcoded 5' primer and a J-beta primer mix that a second PCR of roughly 7 to 12 cycles was run. TCRdb re-called the 5' RACE reads with MiXCR, one entry per CDR3 protein. The data show fewer than 1 million distinct CDR3 sequences, around 43% seen once. The sample was blood. These receptors all stem from a man in his sixties in good health.

This clonotype has a handful of counts. The chain joins TRBV5-1 to TRBJ2-4; perhaps TRBD2 as D (6 bases). TRBJ2-5 matches the DNA end more closely, so the J call is doubtful. The CDR3 runs 16 residues. Germline V CDR1 and CDR2: SGHRS, YFSETQ. The CDR3 region is CASSLGVLGGTETQYF. The CDR3 DNA reads as TGCGCCAGCAGCTTGGGGGTCTTGGGGGGAACAGAGACCCAGTACTTC.

The rearrangement joins TRBV16 to TRBJ2-4, with 10 bases identical to TRBD1. The better agreement between TRBJ2-7 and the DNA end casts doubt on the J call. Germline CDR1 KGHSY, CDR2 FQNENV. The CDR3 is 17 residues long. The CDR3 DNA reads as TGTGCCAGCAGCCAATCGTTTTGGGACAGGGGAAGCTACGAGCAGTACTTC. It encodes CASSQSFWDRGSYEQYF.

V is TRBV28 and J is TRBJ1-4; no clear D gene. The germline V and J ends were trimmed by 2 bases and 0 bases, with 10 bases remaining between them. Germline CDR1 is MDHEN and CDR2 is SYDVKM. The CDR3 spans 16 residues. The CDR3, as DNA: TGTGCCAGCAGTTTAAGAGGGTTAGCAACTAATGAAAAACTGTTTTTT. It yields the protein CASSLRGLATNEKLFF.

This clonotype was recorded at least ten times. The chain is built from TRBV7-2 and TRBJ1-2, with D perhaps matching TRBD1 (6 bases). V shed 1 base and J shed 4 bases, with 7 bases lying between them. The germline CDR1 and CDR2 sequences are SGHTA and FQGNSA. The CDR3 runs to 13 residues. The CDR3 reads CASSLGGAYGYTF. The CDR3 nucleotides are TGTGCCAGCAGCTTAGGGGGGGCCTATGGCTACACCTTC.

The chain carries TRBV6-1 and TRBJ1-6; a possible D gene is TRBD1 (5 bases). V was cut by 2 bases and J by 7 bases, with 15 bases left in between. This CDR3 contains 16 residues. Germline lookup yields CDR1 MNHNS and CDR2 SASEGT. The CDR3 DNA is TGTGCCAGCAGTGAAAGCGACAGTACTCTAAATTCACCCCTCCACTTT. Translating it yields CASSESDSTLNSPLHF.

This clonotype appeared a few times. The chain employs TRBV5-5 and TRBJ1-6; tentative D call: TRBD1 (5 bases). V gave up 1 base and J gave up 1 base, with 9 bases separating them. The CDR3 has 16 residues. The germline CDR1 and CDR2 sequences are SGHKS and YYEKEE (reference sequence). The CDR3 region is CASSLSTGSYNSPLHF. CDR3 DNA sequence: TGTGCCAGCAGCTTGTCAACAGGTTCCTATAATTCACCCCTCCACTTT.

The CDR3 region has the DNA TGTGCCAGCAGCCCGGGACAGGGGGCGCACACTGAAGCTTTCTTT. It specifies CASSPGQGAHTEAFF. The chain combines TRBV7-9 with TRBJ1-1; 12 positions match TRBD1. The trim removed 5 bases at V and 3 bases at J, leaving 4 bases unmatched. Looked up from germline, CDR1 is SEHNR and CDR2 is FQNEAQ (reference sequence). The CDR3 sequence is 15 residues long.

This chain joins TRBV7-2 and TRBJ2-3; 11 bases are a match to TRBD2. Germline V gene sequence: CDR1 SGHTA, CDR2 FQGNSA. V lost 1 base and J lost 12; bases outside the gene matches: 9. This CDR3 spans 15 amino acids. As DNA, the CDR3 is TGTGCCAGCAGCTTAGGACAGACTAGCGGGGTGGGACAGTATTTT. Protein: CASSLGQTSGVGQYF.

The chain employs TRBV27 and TRBJ2-2, with D tentatively TRBD1 or TRBD2 (5 bases each). CDR3 length: 15 residues. The V end was cut by 2 bases, the J end by 1 base, with 8 bases between. From germline, CDR1 is MNHEY and CDR2 SMNVEV (reference sequence). CDR3 sequence reads: CASSLGTVNTGELFF. In DNA form, the CDR3 reads TGTGCCAGCAGTTTAGGGACGGTGAACACCGGGGAGCTGTTTTTT.

This clonotype was seen more than once but under ten times. The chain is built from TRBV28 and TRBJ2-7; TRBD1 matches 10 bases. The CDR3 length is 15 residues. Germline V CDR1 and CDR2: MDHEN, SYDVKM. V shed 5 bases, J shed 3 bases, and the junction held 7 bases outside the gene matches. Here the CDR3 DNA reads TGTGCCAGCAGTCACCGGGACAGGGGAAACTACGAGCAGTACTTC. This sequence encodes CASSHRDRGNYEQYF.

The V call is TRBV5-1, the J call TRBJ2-2; 7 nucleotides align to TRBD1. Trimming took 0 bases from V and 0 from J; bases not matched to a gene: 8. This CDR3 contains 18 residues. CDR1 is SGHRS and CDR2 is YFSETQ in the germline V gene. In DNA form, the CDR3 reads TGCGCCAGCAGCTTGGCCCGACAGGGAATAACGAACACCGGGGAGCTGTTTTTT. Its protein is CASSLARQGITNTGELFF.